The entry below describes one TCR beta chain. The data are from a study of CD8 T cells in Susac syndrome. The RNA, about 0.45 to 1 ug, was put through reverse transcription using random hexamers. A single record per CDR3 protein comes from TCRdb applying MiXCR to the immunoSEQ multiplex PCR reads. The sample records a few hundred thousand distinct CDR3 sequences, just under 95% being singletons. Treatment-naive patients with stable or active relapsing-remitting disease were the multiple sclerosis controls. V was clipped by 1 base and J by 0 bases, with 9 bases between them. The germline gives CDR1 LGHDT, CDR2 YNNKEL (reference sequence). The CDR3 runs 16 residues.

The sample comprised CD4+ T cells from PBMCs. The rearrangement uses TRBV3-1 and TRBJ1-4; D is unclear. The source is a human donor with multiple sclerosis. Written as DNA, the CDR3 is TGTGCCAGCAGCCAAGGTGCAGAGGCAACTAATGAAAAACTGTTTTTT. Amino acid sequence: CASSQGAEATNEKLFF.